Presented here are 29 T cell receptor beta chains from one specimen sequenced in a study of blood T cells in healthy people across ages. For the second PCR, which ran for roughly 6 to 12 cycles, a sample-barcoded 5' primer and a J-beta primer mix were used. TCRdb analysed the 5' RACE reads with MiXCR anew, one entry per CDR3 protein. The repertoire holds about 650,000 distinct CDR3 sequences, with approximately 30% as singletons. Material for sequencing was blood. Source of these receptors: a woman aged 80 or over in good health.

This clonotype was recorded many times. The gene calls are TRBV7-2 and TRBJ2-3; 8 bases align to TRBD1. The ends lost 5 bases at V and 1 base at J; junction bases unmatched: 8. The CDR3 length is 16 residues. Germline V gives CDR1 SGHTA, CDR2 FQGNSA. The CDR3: CASSNRQGSGTDTQYF. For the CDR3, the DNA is TGTGCCAGCAGCAATCGACAGGGGAGTGGCACAGATACGCAGTATTTT.

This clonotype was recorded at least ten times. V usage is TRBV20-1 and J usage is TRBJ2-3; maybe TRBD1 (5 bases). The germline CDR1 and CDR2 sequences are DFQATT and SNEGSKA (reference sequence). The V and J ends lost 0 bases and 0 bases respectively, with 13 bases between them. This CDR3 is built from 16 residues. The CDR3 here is CSARDIGRASTDTQYF. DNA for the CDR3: TGCAGTGCTAGAGATATCGGCAGGGCGAGCACAGATACGCAGTATTTT.

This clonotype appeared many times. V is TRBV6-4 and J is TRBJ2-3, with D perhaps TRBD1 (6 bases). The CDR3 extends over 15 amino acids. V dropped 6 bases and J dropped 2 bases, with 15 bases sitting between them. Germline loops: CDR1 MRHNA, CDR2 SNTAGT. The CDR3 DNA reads TGTGCCAGCAGCCATTTGGGGGCGACCACAGATACGCAGTATTTT. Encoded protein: CASSHLGATTDTQYF.

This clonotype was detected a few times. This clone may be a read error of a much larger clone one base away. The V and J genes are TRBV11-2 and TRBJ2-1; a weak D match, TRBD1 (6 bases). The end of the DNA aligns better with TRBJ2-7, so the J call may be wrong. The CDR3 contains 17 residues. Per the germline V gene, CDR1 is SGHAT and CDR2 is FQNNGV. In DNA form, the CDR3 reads TGTGCCAGCAGCTTAGATTCGAGGGGGATCTCCTACAATGAGCAGTACTTC. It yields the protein CASSLDSRGISYNEQYF.

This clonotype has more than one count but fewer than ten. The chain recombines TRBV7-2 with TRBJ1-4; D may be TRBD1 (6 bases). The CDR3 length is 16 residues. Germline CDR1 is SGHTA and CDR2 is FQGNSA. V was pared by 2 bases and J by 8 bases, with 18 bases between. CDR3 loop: CASSLRLGGAGEKLFF. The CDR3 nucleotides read TGTGCCAGCAGCTTAAGGTTGGGGGGGGCTGGGGAAAAACTGTTTTTT. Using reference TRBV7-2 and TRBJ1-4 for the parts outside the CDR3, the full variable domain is GAGVSQSPSNKVTEKGKDVELRCDPISGHTALYWYRQSLGQGLEFLIYFQGNSAPDKSGLPSDRFSAERTGGSVSTLTIQRTQQEDSAVYLCASSLRLGGAGEKLFFGSGTQLSVL.

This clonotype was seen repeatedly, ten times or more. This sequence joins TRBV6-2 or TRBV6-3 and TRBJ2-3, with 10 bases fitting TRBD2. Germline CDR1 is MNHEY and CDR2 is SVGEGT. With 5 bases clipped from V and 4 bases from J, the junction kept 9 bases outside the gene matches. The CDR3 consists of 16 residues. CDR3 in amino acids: CASSPRRAGGPDTQYF. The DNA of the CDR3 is TGTGCCAGCAGTCCTCGCCGAGCGGGGGGGCCAGATACGCAGTATTTT.

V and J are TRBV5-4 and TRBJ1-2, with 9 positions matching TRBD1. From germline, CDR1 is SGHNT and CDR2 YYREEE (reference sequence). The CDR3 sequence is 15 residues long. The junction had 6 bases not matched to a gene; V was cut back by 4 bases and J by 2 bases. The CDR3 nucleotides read TGTGCCAGCAGCGTTACAGGGGGCGCGAACTATGGCTACACCTTC. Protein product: CASSVTGGANYGYTF.

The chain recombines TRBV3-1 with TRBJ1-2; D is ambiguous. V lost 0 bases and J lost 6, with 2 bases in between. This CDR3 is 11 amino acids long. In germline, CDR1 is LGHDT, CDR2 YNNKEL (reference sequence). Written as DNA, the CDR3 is TGTGCCAGCAGCCAAGATCATGGCTACACCTTC. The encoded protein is CASSQDHGYTF.

The CDR3 DNA follows: TGTGCCAGCAGCCAAGTAGACAGGGATCCCTACGAGCAGTACTTC. It encodes CASSQVDRDPYEQYF. The chain recombines TRBV7-8 with TRBJ2-7; 7 positions match TRBD1. Germline CDR1 reads SGHVS; CDR2 reads FQNEAQ. This CDR3 has 15 amino acids. The V segment lost 5 bases and the J segment 2 bases; nucleotides outside the gene matches: 9.

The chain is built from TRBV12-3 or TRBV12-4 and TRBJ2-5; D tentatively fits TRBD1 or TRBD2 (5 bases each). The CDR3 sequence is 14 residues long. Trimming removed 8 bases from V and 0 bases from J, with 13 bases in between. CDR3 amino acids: CASLRDEDQETQYF. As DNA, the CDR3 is TGTGCCAGCCTCCGGGACGAAGACCAAGAGACCCAGTACTTC.

In DNA form, the CDR3 reads TGCAGTCCCCAACTTGTTAGCTCCTACAATGAGCAGTACTTC. Translation gives CSPQLVSSYNEQYF. The chain carries TRBV20-1 and TRBJ2-1; D remains ambiguous. Near its end, the DNA agrees better with TRBJ2-7, so the J call may be wrong. This CDR3 has 14 amino acids. From germline, CDR1 is DFQATT and CDR2 SNEGSKA (reference sequence).

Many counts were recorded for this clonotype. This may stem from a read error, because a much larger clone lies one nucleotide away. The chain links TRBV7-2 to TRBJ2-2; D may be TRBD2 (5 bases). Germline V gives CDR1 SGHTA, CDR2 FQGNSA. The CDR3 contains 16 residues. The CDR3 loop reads CASSLARTGNTGERFF. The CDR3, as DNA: TGTGCCAGCAGCTTAGCGAGGACGGGGAACACCGGGGAGCGGTTTTTT.

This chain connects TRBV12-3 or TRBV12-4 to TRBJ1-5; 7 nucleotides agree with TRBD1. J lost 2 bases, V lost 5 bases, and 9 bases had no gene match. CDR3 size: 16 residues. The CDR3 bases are TGTGCCAGCAGTCAACAGGGGACACTTGGCAATCAGCCCCAGCATTTT. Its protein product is CASSQQGTLGNQPQHF.

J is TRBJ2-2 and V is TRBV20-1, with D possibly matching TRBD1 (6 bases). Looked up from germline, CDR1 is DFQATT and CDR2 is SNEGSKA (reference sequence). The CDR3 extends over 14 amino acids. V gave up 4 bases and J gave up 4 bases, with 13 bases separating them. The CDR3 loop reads CSATRGGFTGELFF. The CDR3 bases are TGCAGTGCTACCCGTGGGGGCTTCACCGGGGAGCTGTTTTTT.

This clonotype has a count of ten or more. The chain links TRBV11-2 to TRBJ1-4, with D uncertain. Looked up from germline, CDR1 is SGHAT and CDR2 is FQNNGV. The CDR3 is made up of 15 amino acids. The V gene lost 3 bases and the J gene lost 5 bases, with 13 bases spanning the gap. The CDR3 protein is CASSLGFSSNEKLFF. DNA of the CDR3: TGTGCCAGCAGCTTGGGGTTTAGTTCAAATGAAAAACTGTTTTTT. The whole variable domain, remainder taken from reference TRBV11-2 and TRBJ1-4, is EAGVAQSPRYKIIEKRQSVAFWCNPISGHATLYWYQQILGQGPKLLIQFQNNGVVDDSQLPKDRFSAERLKGVDSTLKIQPAKLEDSAVYLCASSLGFSSNEKLFFGSGTQLSVL.

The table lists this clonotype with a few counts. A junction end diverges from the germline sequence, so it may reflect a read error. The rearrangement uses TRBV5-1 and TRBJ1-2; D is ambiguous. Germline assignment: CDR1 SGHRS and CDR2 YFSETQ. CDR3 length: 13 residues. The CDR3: CACSLGRNYGYTF. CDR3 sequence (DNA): TGCGCCTGCAGCTTGGGCAGGAACTATGGCTACACCTTC.

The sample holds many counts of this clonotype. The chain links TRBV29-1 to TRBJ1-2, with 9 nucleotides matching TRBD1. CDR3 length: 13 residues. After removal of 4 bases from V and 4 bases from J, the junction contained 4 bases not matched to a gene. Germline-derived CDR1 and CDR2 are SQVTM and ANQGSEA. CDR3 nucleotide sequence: TGCAGCGTTGGGACAGGGGCGGTCTATGGCTACACCTTC. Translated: CSVGTGAVYGYTF.

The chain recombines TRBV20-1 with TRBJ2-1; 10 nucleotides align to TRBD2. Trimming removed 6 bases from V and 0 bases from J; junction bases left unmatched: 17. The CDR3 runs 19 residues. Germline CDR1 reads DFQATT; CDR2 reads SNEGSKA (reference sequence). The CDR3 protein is CSAPAGTSVMVNSYNEQFF. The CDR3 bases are TGCAGTGCCCCTGCCGGGACTAGCGTCATGGTAAACTCCTACAATGAGCAGTTCTTC.

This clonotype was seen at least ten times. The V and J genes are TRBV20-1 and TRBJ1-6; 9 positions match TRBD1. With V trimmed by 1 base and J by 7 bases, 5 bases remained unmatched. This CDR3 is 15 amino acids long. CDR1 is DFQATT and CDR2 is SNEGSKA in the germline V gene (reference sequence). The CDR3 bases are TGCAGTGCTAGAGCCACAACAGGGGGCAATTCACCCCTCCACTTT. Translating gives CSARATTGGNSPLHF.

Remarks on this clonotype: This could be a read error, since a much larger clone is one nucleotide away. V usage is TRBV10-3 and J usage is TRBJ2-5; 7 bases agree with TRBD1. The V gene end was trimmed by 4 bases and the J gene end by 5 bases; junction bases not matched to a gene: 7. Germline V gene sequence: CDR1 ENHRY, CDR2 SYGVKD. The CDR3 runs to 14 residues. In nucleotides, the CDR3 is TGTGCCATCAGTGGGGGGACAGATCGGGAGACCCAGTACTTC. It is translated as CAISGGTDRETQYF.

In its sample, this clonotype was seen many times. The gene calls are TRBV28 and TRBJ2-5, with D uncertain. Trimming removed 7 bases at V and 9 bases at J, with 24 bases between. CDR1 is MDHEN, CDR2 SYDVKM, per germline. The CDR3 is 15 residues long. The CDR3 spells CASTLMMGRSGAQYF. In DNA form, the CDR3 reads TGTGCCAGCACCCTAATGATGGGCAGGAGTGGGGCCCAGTACTTC.

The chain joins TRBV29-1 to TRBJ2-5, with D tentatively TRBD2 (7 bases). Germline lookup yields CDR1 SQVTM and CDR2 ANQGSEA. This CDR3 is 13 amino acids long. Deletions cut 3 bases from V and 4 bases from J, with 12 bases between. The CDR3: CSVDRGGGETQYF. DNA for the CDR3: TGCAGCGTTGATCGGGGAGGGGGAGAGACCCAGTACTTC.

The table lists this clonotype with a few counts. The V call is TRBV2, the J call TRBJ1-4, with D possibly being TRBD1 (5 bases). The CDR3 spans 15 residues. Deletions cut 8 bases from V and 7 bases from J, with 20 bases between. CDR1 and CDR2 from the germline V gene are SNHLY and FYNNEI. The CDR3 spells CASLWASGRGEKLFF. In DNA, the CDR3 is TGTGCCAGCTTGTGGGCGTCTGGTAGGGGTGAAAAACTGTTTTTT.

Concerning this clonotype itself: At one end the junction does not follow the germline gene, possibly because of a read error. The CDR3 nucleotides read TGTGCCGGCAGCGTAGAAGGGACGGGGGCCGACGTCCTGACTTTC. Amino acids: CAGSVEGTGADVLTF. The J gene is TRBJ2-6, the V gene TRBV9; D tentatively fits TRBD1 or TRBD2 (6 bases each). The germline V gene encodes CDR1 SGDLS and CDR2 YYNGEE. This CDR3 has 15 amino acids.

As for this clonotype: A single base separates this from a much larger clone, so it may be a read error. CDR3 sequence: CACSPTWNSYEQYF. CDR3 DNA: TGTGCCTGCAGCCCTACATGGAATTCCTACGAGCAGTACTTC. The rearrangement joins TRBV6-1 to TRBJ2-7; D remains ambiguous. This CDR3 has 14 residues. Germline V gene lookup returns CDR1 MNHNS and CDR2 SASEGT.

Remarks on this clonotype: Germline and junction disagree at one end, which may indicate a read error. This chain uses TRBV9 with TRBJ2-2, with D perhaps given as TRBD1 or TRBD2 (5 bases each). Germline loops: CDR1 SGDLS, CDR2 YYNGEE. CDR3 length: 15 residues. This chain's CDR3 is CASRVGTVNTGELFF. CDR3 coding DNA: TGTGCCAGCCGCGTCGGGACGGTGAACACCGGGGAGCTGTTTTTT.

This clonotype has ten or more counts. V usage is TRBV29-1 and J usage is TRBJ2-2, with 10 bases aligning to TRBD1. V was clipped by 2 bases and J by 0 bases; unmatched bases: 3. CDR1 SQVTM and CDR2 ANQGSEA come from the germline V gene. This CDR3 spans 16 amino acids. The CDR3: CSVEKGQGTNTGELFF. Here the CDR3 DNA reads TGCAGCGTTGAAAAGGGACAGGGGACGAACACCGGGGAGCTGTTTTTT.

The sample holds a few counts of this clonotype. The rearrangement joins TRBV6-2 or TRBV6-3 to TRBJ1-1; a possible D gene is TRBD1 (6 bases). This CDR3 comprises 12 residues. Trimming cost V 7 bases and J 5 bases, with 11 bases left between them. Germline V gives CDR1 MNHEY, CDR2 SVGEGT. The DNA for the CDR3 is TGTGCCAGCATGTCAGGGGCTACTGAAGCTTTCTTT. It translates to CASMSGATEAFF.

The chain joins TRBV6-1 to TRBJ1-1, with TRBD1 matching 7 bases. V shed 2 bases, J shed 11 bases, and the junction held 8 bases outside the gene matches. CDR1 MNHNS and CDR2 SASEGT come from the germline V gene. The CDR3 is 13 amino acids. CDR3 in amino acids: CASSETGEREAFF. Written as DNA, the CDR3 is TGTGCCAGCAGTGAAACAGGGGAACGGGAGGCTTTCTTT.